These T cell receptor beta chains were read from a single sample in a study of T cell responses to AZD1222 COVID-19 vaccine. Assay: immunoSEQ multiplex PCR; the TCRdb copy retains only in-frame clones and omits some. The sample yields 150,000 to 180,000 clones, roughly nine tenths seen once. Material: peripheral blood, obtained after recovery from COVID-19. These receptors came from an adult who had recovered from COVID-19. CDR3s include the opening cysteine and the closing phenylalanine or tryptophan. D genes are given only for firm matches. A clone size is listed for some rows: how often the clone was seen (once, few, many), or a class if it is expanded.

size | length | J | D | V | DNA | CDR3
- | 13 | TRBJ2-3 | - | TRBV15 | TGTGCCACCAGCAGAGGAGGGGAGGATACGCAGTATTTT | CATSRGGEDTQYF
once | 14 | TRBJ2-7 | - | TRBV7-9 | TGTGCCAGCACAAGTTCAGGGCATACCTACGAGCAGTACTTC | CASTSSGHTYEQYF
- | 15 | TRBJ1-2 | - | TRBV11-2 | TGTGCCAGCAGCTTAGATCCTTCCAGGAACTATGGCTACACCTTC | CASSLDPSRNYGYTF
- | 12 | TRBJ2-1 | - | TRBV5-1 | TGCGCCAGCAGCTTGGTCCGAAATGAGCAGTTCTTC | CASSLVRNEQFF
- | 15 | TRBJ2-2 | - | TRBV29-1 | TGCAGCGTTGAATCCGGGGTCATGGGGACCGGGGAGCTGTTTTTT | CSVESGVMGTGELFF
- | 13 | TRBJ2-7 | - | TRBV3-1/TRBV3-2 | TGTGCCAGCACCGGGACCATCCCCTACGAGCAGTACTTC | CASTGTIPYEQYF
once | 13 | TRBJ1-6 | - | TRBV10-3 | TGTGCCATCAACGGGCAGCCCCTTATGCCCCTCCACTTT | CAINGQPLMPLHF
- | 14 | TRBJ2-4 | - | TRBV15 | TGTGCCACCAGCAGGCGGACAGACGGGGACATTCAGTACTTC | CATSRRTDGDIQYF
few | 17 | TRBJ2-1 | - | TRBV7-2 | TGTGCCAGCAGCTTAGTTTCCTGGTGGAGGGGGCGCCCAGAGCAGTTCTTC | CASSLVSWWRGRPEQFF
- | 14 | TRBJ2-7 | - | TRBV7-2 | TGTGCCAGCAGCTTTAGCGGTCCTGCCTACGAGCAGTACTTC | CASSFSGPAYEQYF
- | 13 | TRBJ2-1 | - | TRBV9 | TGTGCCAGCAGCGAAGGAGTGGACAATGAGCAGTTCTTC | CASSEGVDNEQFF
- | 15 | TRBJ2-1 | - | TRBV11-2 | TGTGCCAGCAGTTTGGGGACCCTGGGGGACAATGAGCAGTTCTTC | CASSLGTLGDNEQFF
- | 15 | TRBJ1-5 | - | TRBV29-1 | TGCAGCGTCGCGGACGGACTTCTGGGCAATCAGCCCCAGCATTTT | CSVADGLLGNQPQHF
- | 15 | TRBJ2-1 | TRBD1 | TRBV5-4 | TGTGCCAGCAGCCCAGGACAGGGGAATTACAATGAGCAGTTCTTC | CASSPGQGNYNEQFF
- | 12 | TRBJ2-5 | - | TRBV28 | TGTGCCGCAAGGGACCGCACAGAGGCCCAGTACTTC | CAARDRTEAQYF
- | 17 | TRBJ1-6 | TRBD1 | TRBV23-1 | TGCGCCAGCAGTCACCCACCTCCGGACAGGTATAATTCACCCCTCCACTTT | CASSHPPPDRYNSPLHF
- | 14 | TRBJ1-5 | TRBD1 | TRBV5-1 | TGCGTTTTCGGAGGGGGCGCGGGCAATCAGCCCCAGCATTTT | CVFGGGAGNQPQHF
- | 14 | TRBJ2-2 | - | TRBV9 | TGTGCCAGCAGCCTCAGGGGGAACACCGGGGAGCTGTTTTTT | CASSLRGNTGELFF
once | 15 | TRBJ1-4 | TRBD1 | TRBV5-6 | TGTGCCAGCAGCTTGGAAGGGACAGGGAATGAAAAACTGTTTTTT | CASSLEGTGNEKLFF
once | 15 | TRBJ1-5 | - | TRBV3-1/TRBV3-2 | TGTGCCAGCAGCCGCTCTATTGGAGAATATCAGCCCCAGCATTTT | CASSRSIGEYQPQHF
once | 12 | TRBJ2-1 | - | TRBV7-2 | TGTGCCAGCAGCTTAGCGTATGGTGAGCAGTTCTTC | CASSLAYGEQFF
- | 14 | TRBJ1-2 | - | TRBV19 | TGTGCCAGTATCGGAGGGGTCGAGGATAATGGCTACACCTTC | CASIGGVEDNGYTF
- | 14 | TRBJ2-3 | TRBD2 | TRBV2 | TGTGCCAGCACCCCGGGACTAGCGACAGATACGCAGTATTTT | CASTPGLATDTQYF
few | 15 | TRBJ2-7 | TRBD1 | TRBV5-4 | TGTGCCAGCAGCTTTCCCGGACAGGGTAGATACGAGCAGTACTTC | CASSFPGQGRYEQYF
- | 15 | TRBJ2-1 | TRBD2 | TRBV11-2 | TGTGCCAGCAGCTATACTAGCGGGACTTACAATGAGCAGTTCTTC | CASSYTSGTYNEQFF
- | 14 | TRBJ2-1 | - | TRBV10-3 | TGTGCCATCAGTTACTCCTCCATTTACAATGAGCAGTTCTTC | CAISYSSIYNEQFF
- | 11 | TRBJ1-2 | - | TRBV25-1 | TGTGCCAGCAGTGAAGCCGGTGGCTACACCTTC | CASSEAGGYTF
- | 16 | TRBJ2-1 | - | TRBV7-3 | TGTGCCAGCAGCCCAGGACCCACCACTTACTACAATGAGCAGTTCTTC | CASSPGPTTYYNEQFF
- | 11 | TRBJ2-3 | - | TRBV19 | TGTGCCAGTAGGATGGAGAGTGCGCAGTATTTT | CASRMESAQYF
- | 13 | TRBJ2-7 | - | TRBV7-9 | TGTGCCAGCAGCCCCGAGATGGGGGCCGAGCAGTACTTC | CASSPEMGAEQYF
- | 15 | TRBJ2-1 | - | TRBV9 | TGTGCCAGCAGCGTAGGAGCCGGGACCCCGGGGGAGCAGTTCTTC | CASSVGAGTPGEQFF
- | 15 | TRBJ1-1 | - | TRBV7-3 | TGTGCCAGCAGCTTAAGGGGAGGGCCGGGCACTGAAGCTTTCTTT | CASSLRGGPGTEAFF
- | 15 | TRBJ2-5 | - | TRBV3-1/TRBV3-2 | TGTGCCAGCAGCCGTCTTAGCGGTTGGGGGGAGACCCAGTACTTC | CASSRLSGWGETQYF
- | 16 | TRBJ2-1 | - | TRBV3-1/TRBV3-2 | TGTGCCAGCAGCCAAGACGAGGGGGGCTCCTACAATGAGCAGTTCTTC | CASSQDEGGSYNEQFF
- | 14 | TRBJ1-5 | - | TRBV2 | TGTGCCAGCAGTGAAAACCGGGGAAATCAGCCCCAGCATTTT | CASSENRGNQPQHF
- | 15 | TRBJ2-3 | - | TRBV6-5 | TGTGCCAGCAGCGCGACAGGCGCTAGCACAGATACGCAGTATTTT | CASSATGASTDTQYF
- | 15 | TRBJ1-5 | - | TRBV6-5 | TGTGCCAGCATTCCACAGTTATATAGCAATCAGCCCCAGCATTTT | CASIPQLYSNQPQHF
once | 15 | TRBJ2-2 | - | TRBV6-5 | TGTGCCAGCAGTTACCAGCCCGGGACAACCGGGGAGCTGTTTTTT | CASSYQPGTTGELFF
- | 13 | TRBJ2-5 | - | TRBV6-1 | TGTGCCAGCAGTGAAGTTCAGGGTGGGACCCAGTACTTC | CASSEVQGGTQYF
- | 13 | TRBJ2-3 | - | TRBV29-1 | TGCAGCGTTGCGAGATCTAGCACAGATACGCAGTATTTT | CSVARSSTDTQYF
- | 11 | TRBJ1-5 | - | TRBV6-1 | TGTGCCAGCACAGACGAGGGACCGGTGGATTTT | CASTDEGPVDF
- | 18 | TRBJ2-1 | TRBD2 | TRBV5-1 | TGCGCCAGCAGCTCTGGACTAGCGGGACCAGGCTCCTACAATGAGCAGTTCTTC | CASSSGLAGPGSYNEQFF
- | 15 | TRBJ2-7 | TRBD1 | TRBV18 | TGTGCCAGCTCACCACAACAGGGGCCCTCCTACGAGCAGTACTTC | CASSPQQGPSYEQYF
- | 15 | TRBJ2-6 | - | TRBV7-8 | TGTGCCAGCAGCCTAGGGGGCTCTGGGGCCAACGTCCTGACTTTC | CASSLGGSGANVLTF
- | 14 | TRBJ1-1 | TRBD1 | TRBV5-1 | TGCGCCAGCAGCTTCAGGACAGGGGGTACTGAAGCTTTCTTT | CASSFRTGGTEAFF
- | 16 | TRBJ2-1 | TRBD2 | TRBV3-1/TRBV3-2 | TGTGCCAGCAGCCAAGATGCGCGGGAGGGGTACAATGAGCAGTTCTTC | CASSQDAREGYNEQFF
- | 14 | TRBJ1-5 | - | TRBV19 | TGTGCCACCCTTGGAGGGCTCGGCAATCAGCCCCAGCATTTT | CATLGGLGNQPQHF